Sequencing of this T cell receptor beta chain was carried out in a study of T cell responses to AZD1222 COVID-19 vaccine (dated by TCRdb to the early 2020s). For the study in its entirety: A total of 233 trial participants underwent TCR sequencing, of whom 207 had received two doses of AZD1222 and 26 had received two doses of the MenACWY control vaccine. Enrollment into the trials was organized by age into subgroups of 18-55, 56-69 and 70-plus years, and those subgroups contained 148, 28 and 57 TCR-sequenced participants, respectively. Summary of the overall study and its limitations: Conclusions about previously exposed vaccinees are limited because only six or seven AZD1222 recipients were SARS-CoV-2 seropositive at baseline. The 56-69-year group was small, and its depth increase did not reach significance, likely because of low power. Reportedly, close to half of the unique spike-specific TCRs recognized epitopes lying outside the regions that are mutated in the B.1.351 and B.1.1.7 variants. Because no day 14 peak-response samples were available, repertoires were characterized only after the peak T cell response. The whole spike protein was spanned by vaccine-associated CD4 TCRs, and dominant responses were seen in regions 160-218 and 743-854. A significant rise in spike-specific TCR breadth and depth was observed after two AZD1222 doses relative to day 0 and relative to MenACWY recipients. Participants were mostly white British and included more females than males, and it was suggested by the authors that clonal diversity may have been underestimated.

The time point label, read with the paper, signifies: baseline before first vaccination. The treatment or condition label corresponds to: meningococcal conjugate vaccine given as trial control. Vaccinee samples were obtained from the UK trials COV001 and COV002, which included a single-blind randomized controlled phase 2/3 trial of AZD1222 (ChAdOx1 nCoV-19) in healthy adults. For TCRbeta chain sequencing, PBMC samples from trial participants were taken at day 0 and at day 28 after the second dose. There are 13 amino acids in the CDR3, from cysteine to phenylalanine inclusive. Only CDR3 DNA is held: 39 bases, read in frame from base 1. V loses 2 bases of germline sequence and J loses 6 bases, and the interval between the two ends is 10 bases. The germline V gene (reference sequence) provides CDR1 WNHNN and CDR2 SYGVQD. This clone was counted a single time. What antigen it recognizes has not been identified. No much larger clone exists at a distance of one base, and base qualities are not known.

The CDR3 regions of human TCRbeta chains were subjected to immunosequencing. As for the authors' bioinformatics: Repertoire TCRs were matched against a reference library of SARS-CoV-2-specific TCRs generated with the MIRA antigen-specificity platform. Breadth meant the fraction of unique TCRs that were SARS-CoV-2-associated, whereas depth meant the fraction of total T cells that were SARS-CoV-2-associated. Using the MIRA data, each spike-specific TCR was mapped to the spike region that the TCR reacts to and placed in a CD4 or CD8 class. Log10-transformed breadth and depth values were compared by one-way ANOVA with Sidak's multiple comparisons tests. This is the immuneACCESS table as TCRdb keeps it, with only in-frame sequences that have V and J called. A part of the clones is gone; compared with another copy, unresolved V genes explain less than half, and the rest is unexplained. The DNA gave D and trimming, while V, J and clone size come from that table. The table for this sample lists some 140,000 clones; 86% of them were counted only once. The ten biggest clones cover approximately 5.1% of the sample.

The receptor chain draws on TRBV10-1 and TRBJ1-2, with a tentative D gene TRBD1 over 5 matching bases. This receptor was obtained from an adult in good health. The source was peripheral blood, collected on day 0 of MenACWY control vaccination. The CDR3 reads as follows: CASSERQGHGYTF. The nucleotide sequence reads TGCGCCAGCAGTGAGCGGCAGGGACATGGCTACACCTTC.